This T cell receptor beta chain stems from a study of tumor-infiltrating lymphocytes in oesophageal squamous cell carcinoma. CDR1 and CDR2 (germline): MNHNS, SASEGT. With V trimmed by 5 bases and J by 4 bases, 4 bases remained unmatched. The CDR3 is made up of 13 amino acids. TCRdb independently ran MiXCR on the PCR reads; one entry per CDR3 protein. The sample carries under 20,000 distinct CDR3 sequences, about 54% recorded once. This TCR came from a female donor with esophageal squamous cell carcinoma. The J gene is TRBJ2-5, the V gene TRBV6-1; 7 positions match TRBD2. Sequencing used esophageal tumor tissue. The CDR3 region has the DNA TGTGCCAGCAGTAGGGCGGGAGTAGAGACCCAGTACTTC. Amino acids: CASSRAGVETQYF.